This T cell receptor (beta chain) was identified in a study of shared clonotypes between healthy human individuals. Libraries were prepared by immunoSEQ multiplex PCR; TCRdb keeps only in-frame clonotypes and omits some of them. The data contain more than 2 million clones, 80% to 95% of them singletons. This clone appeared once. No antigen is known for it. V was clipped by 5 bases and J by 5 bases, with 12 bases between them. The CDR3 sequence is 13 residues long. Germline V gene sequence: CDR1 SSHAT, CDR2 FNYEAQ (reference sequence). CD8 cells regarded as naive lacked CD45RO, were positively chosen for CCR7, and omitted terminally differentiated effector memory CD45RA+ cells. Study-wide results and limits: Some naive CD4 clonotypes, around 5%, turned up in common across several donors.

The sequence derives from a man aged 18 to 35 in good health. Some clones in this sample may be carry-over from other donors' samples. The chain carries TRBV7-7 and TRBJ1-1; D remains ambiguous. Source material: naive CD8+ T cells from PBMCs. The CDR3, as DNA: TGTGCCAGCAGCCTTAGTCGGGTAACTGAAGCTTTCTTT. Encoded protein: CASSLSRVTEAFF.